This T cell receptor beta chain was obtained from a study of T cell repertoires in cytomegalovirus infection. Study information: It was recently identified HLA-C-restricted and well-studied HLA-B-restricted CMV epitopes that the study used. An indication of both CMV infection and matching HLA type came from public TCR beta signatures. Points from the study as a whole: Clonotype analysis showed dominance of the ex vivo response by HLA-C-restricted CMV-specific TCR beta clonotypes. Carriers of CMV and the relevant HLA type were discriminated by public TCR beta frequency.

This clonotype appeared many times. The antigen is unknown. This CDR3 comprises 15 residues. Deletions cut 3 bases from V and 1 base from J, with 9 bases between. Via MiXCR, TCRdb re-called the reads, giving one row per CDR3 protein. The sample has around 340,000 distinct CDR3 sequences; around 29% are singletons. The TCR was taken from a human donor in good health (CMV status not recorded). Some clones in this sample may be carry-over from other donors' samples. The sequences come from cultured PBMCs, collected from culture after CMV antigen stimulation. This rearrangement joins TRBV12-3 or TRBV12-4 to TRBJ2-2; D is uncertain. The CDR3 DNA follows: TGTGCCAGCAGTTTGATCGCGGAGAACACCGGGGAGCTGTTTTTT. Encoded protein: CASSLIAENTGELFF.